This paragraph covers one T cell receptor (beta chain) sequence. Its antigen remains unidentified. Assay: immunoSEQ multiplex PCR; the TCRdb copy retains only in-frame clones and omits some. The sample has 55,000 or so clones, around 90% seen once. The CDR3 consists of 15 residues. V lost 5 bases and J lost 3; bases outside the gene matches: 6. CDR1 and CDR2 from the germline V gene are MNHNS and SASEGT. This sample was taken from a study of a mutant IDH1 vaccine in newly diagnosed glioma. Study context: With temozolomide cycles, or 4-6 weeks after radiotherapy alone, vaccination was started.

Time point here: week 11, during vaccination. A single vaccine dose contained 300 ug of mutant IDH1 20-mer peptide, and topical imiquimod was used with it. The V and J genes are TRBV6-1 and TRBJ2-1, with 8 bases identical to TRBD1. The sequence was obtained from a man between 45 and 60 years old with glioma. The material was PBMCs, obtained from a glioma patient whose treatment included an IDH1 peptide vaccine. Here the CDR3 reads CASSPRTGFYNEQFF. The CDR3 coding sequence is TGTGCCAGCAGTCCGAGGACAGGGTTCTACAATGAGCAGTTCTTC.